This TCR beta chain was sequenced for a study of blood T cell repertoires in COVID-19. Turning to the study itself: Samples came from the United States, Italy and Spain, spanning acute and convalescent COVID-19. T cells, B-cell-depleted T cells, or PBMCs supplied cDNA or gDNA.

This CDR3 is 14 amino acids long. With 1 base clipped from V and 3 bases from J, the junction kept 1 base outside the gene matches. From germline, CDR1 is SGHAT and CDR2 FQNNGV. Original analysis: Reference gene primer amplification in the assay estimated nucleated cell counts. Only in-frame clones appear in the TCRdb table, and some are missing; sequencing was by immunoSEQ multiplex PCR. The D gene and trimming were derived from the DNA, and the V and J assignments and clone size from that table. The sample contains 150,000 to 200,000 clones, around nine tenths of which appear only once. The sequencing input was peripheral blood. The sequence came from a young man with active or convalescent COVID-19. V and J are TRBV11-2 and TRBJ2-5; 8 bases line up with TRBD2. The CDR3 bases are TGTGCCAGCAGCTTAGTACTAGCGGAAGAGACCCAGTACTTC. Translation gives CASSLVLAEETQYF.